A selection of T cell receptor beta chains follows, all from one sample in a study of blood T cells in healthy people across ages. From the 5' RACE reads, TCRdb called clonotypes with MiXCR, one entry per CDR3 protein. The sample has about 1,800,000 distinct CDR3 sequences; 28% are singletons. Sequenced material: blood. The source is a woman in her thirties in good health. Each CDR3 is given with its conserved first and last residue. The D gene is left open where the match is weak. Expanded clones get a size class; other rows say once, few or many, or leave the size out.

NA	TRBJ2-7	NA	TRBV7-6	CASSLGISGANEQYF	TGTGCCAGCAGCTTAGGAATTAGCGGAGCAAATGAGCAGTACTTC
NA	TRBJ2-5	NA	TRBV7-9	CASSLGTGSIAYF	TGTGCCAGCAGCTTAGGGACGGGTTCCATCGCGTACTTC
TRBD1	TRBJ2-5	few	TRBV12-3/TRBV12-4	CTSSRTGQETQYF	TGTACCAGCAGTCGGACAGGACAAGAGACCCAGTACTTC
NA	TRBJ2-3	NA	TRBV4-3	CASSQEAVDTQYF	TGCGCCAGCAGCCAAGAGGCGGTGGATACGCAGTATTTT
TRBD1	TRBJ2-1	many	TRBV5-1	CASSFSQGARSEQFF	TGCGCCAGCAGCTTTAGTCAGGGGGCGAGGAGTGAGCAGTTCTTC
NA	TRBJ2-1	NA	TRBV24-1	CAPTFTNEQFF	TGTGCCCCGACGTTTACCAATGAGCAGTTCTTC
NA	TRBJ1-1	NA	TRBV10-3	CASQGGAEAFF	TGTGCCAGTCAGGGAGGCGCTGAAGCTTTCTTT
NA	TRBJ1-3	NA	TRBV6-5	CASSYTDWGNTIYF	TGTGCCAGCAGTTATACGGACTGGGGAAACACCATATATTTT
NA	TRBJ2-1	few	TRBV7-2	CASTLYLDTAYNEQFF	TGTGCCAGCACCCTTTATTTGGACACCGCCTACAATGAGCAGTTCTTC
NA	TRBJ2-1	NA	TRBV6-6	CASRVGQNNEQFF	TGTGCCAGCAGAGTCGGACAGAACAATGAGCAGTTCTTC
TRBD2	TRBJ2-1	NA	TRBV7-9	CASSLRGVGGANEQFF	TGTGCCAGCAGCTTAAGAGGGGTGGGAGGGGCAAATGAGCAGTTCTTC
TRBD1	TRBJ2-7	NA	TRBV4-1	CASSHEGQGYEQYF	TGCGCCAGCAGCCACGAAGGACAGGGCTACGAGCAGTACTTC
TRBD1	TRBJ1-6	NA	TRBV10-3	CAISQGAGNSPLHF	TGTGCCATCAGCCAGGGGGCTGGAAATTCACCCCTCCACTTT
NA	TRBJ2-5	NA	TRBV5-1	CASRVDALETQYF	TGCGCCAGCAGGGTCGATGCCCTAGAGACCCAGTACTTC
NA	TRBJ2-3	few	TRBV10-3	CAIRPDSTDTQYF	TGTGCCATCAGACCGGACAGCACAGATACGCAGTATTTT
NA	TRBJ1-5	NA	TRBV20-1	CSARVAQGASGQPRHF	NA
NA	TRBJ2-1	NA	TRBV7-3	CASSLKGGGLGYNEQFF	TGTGCCAGCAGCTTAAAGGGCGGCGGTTTAGGCTACAATGAGCAGTTCTTC
TRBD2	TRBJ2-3	NA	TRBV12-3/TRBV12-4	CASSISGISTDTQYF	TGTGCCAGCAGTATTAGCGGGATTAGCACAGATACGCAGTATTTT
NA	TRBJ2-7	many	TRBV5-6	CASSFWSSYEQYF	TGTGCCAGCAGCTTTTGGAGCTCCTACGAGCAGTACTTC
TRBD1	TRBJ1-4	NA	TRBV20-1	CSARRTGRGEKLFF	TGCAGTGCTAGGAGGACAGGGAGGGGTGAAAAACTGTTTTTT
NA	TRBJ2-7	few	TRBV5-5	CASSLLRNYEQYF	TGTGCCAGCAGCTTGTTACGGAACTACGAGCAGTACTTC
NA	TRBJ2-7	NA	TRBV12-3/TRBV12-4	CASTRDVFSAAAYEQYF	TGTGCCAGCACCCGGGACGTCTTCTCCGCGGCCGCCTACGAGCAGTACTTC
NA	TRBJ2-7	NA	TRBV10-3	CAISESTLPHEQYF	TGTGCCATCAGTGAGTCGACTCTCCCCCACGAGCAGTACTTC
NA	TRBJ2-7	few	TRBV7-2	CASSASDTYEQYF	TGTGCCAGCAGCGCGAGCGATACCTACGAGCAGTACTTC
NA	TRBJ2-1	NA	TRBV7-9	CASSLQGLNNKQFF	TGTGCCAGCAGCTTACAGGGGCTGAACAATAAGCAGTTCTTC
NA	TRBJ1-2	few	TRBV5-1	CASSIQRESYGYTF	TGCGCCAGCAGCATCCAGAGGGAGTCCTATGGCTACACCTTC
NA	TRBJ2-1	few	TRBV29-1	CSVLFNNEQFF	TGCAGCGTCCTCTTCAACAATGAGCAGTTCTTC
NA	TRBJ2-7	NA	TRBV20-1	CSARGPGHSSYEQYF	TGCAGTGCTAGAGGACCGGGACACAGCTCCTACGAGCAGTACTTC
TRBD1	TRBJ2-1	few	TRBV12-3/TRBV12-4	CASTLQDRASEQFF	TGTGCCAGCACCCTGCAGGACAGGGCATCGGAGCAGTTCTTC
NA	TRBJ2-1	NA	TRBV7-2	CASNPSRSCNEQFF	TGTGCCAGCAACCCTAGCCGCTCCTGCAATGAGCAGTTCTTC
TRBD1	TRBJ1-1	many	TRBV7-9	CASSLEGTVNTEAFF	TGTGCCAGCAGCTTAGAAGGGACAGTCAACACTGAAGCTTTCTTT
TRBD2	TRBJ2-7	NA	TRBV29-1	CSVASGTSGIYEQYF	TGCAGCGTGGCCTCCGGGACTAGCGGGATATACGAGCAGTACTTC
NA	TRBJ2-7	few	TRBV7-9	CASSHAGSEQYF	TGTGCCAGCAGCCATGCCGGGAGCGAGCAGTACTTC
NA	TRBJ1-2	NA	TRBV7-2	CASSFRGASYGYTF	TGTGCCAGCAGCTTTAGGGGGGCCAGCTATGGCTACACCTTC
NA	TRBJ1-1	NA	TRBV11-2	CASSFTSSTEAFF	TGTGCCAGCAGCTTCACGAGCAGCACTGAAGCTTTCTTT
NA	TRBJ1-4	NA	TRBV28	CASSLEHGGGPLINEKLFF	TGTGCCAGCAGTTTAGAGCACGGCGGAGGACCTCTCATTAATGAAAAACTGTTTTTT
NA	TRBJ2-7	NA	TRBV5-5	CASSARTIHEQYF	TGTGCCAGCAGCGCGCGGACTATCCACGAGCAGTACTTC
NA	TRBJ2-7	NA	TRBV5-1	CASSLRLGITYEQYF	TGCGCCAGCAGCTTGAGGCTTGGGATCACTTACGAGCAGTACTTC
NA	TRBJ1-1	once	TRBV5-1	CASSGGPATNTEAFF	TGCGCCAGCAGCGGCGGCCCGGCGACGAACACTGAAGCTTTCTTT
NA	TRBJ2-5	NA	TRBV5-1	CASRRHGSGETQYF	TGCGCCAGCAGAAGGCATGGGAGCGGAGAGACCCAGTACTTC
TRBD2	TRBJ2-1	few	TRBV27	CASSPRVLAGGNNEQFF	TGTGCCAGCAGTCCTAGAGTCCTAGCGGGGGGGAACAATGAGCAGTTCTTC
NA	TRBJ2-3	many	TRBV29-1	CSVVWYADTQYF	TGCAGCGTTGTATGGTACGCAGATACGCAGTATTTT
TRBD1	TRBJ1-2	NA	TRBV3-1	CASSQESPGTGGSSGHGYTF	TGTGCCAGCAGCCAAGAAAGCCCCGGGACAGGGGGCTCCTCTGGCCATGGCTACACCTTC
TRBD1	TRBJ1-5	NA	TRBV2	CASSELGTGNQPQHF	TGTGCCAGCAGTGAATTGGGGACAGGCAATCAGCCCCAGCATTTT
NA	TRBJ1-2	many	TRBV4-3	CASSQGSAAGYGYTF	TGCGCCAGCAGCCAAGGATCCGCCGCTGGCTATGGCTACACCTTC
TRBD2	TRBJ2-1	once	TRBV19	CTSRTLAGEDEQFF	TGTACCAGTAGGACACTAGCGGGAGAGGATGAGCAGTTCTTC
NA	TRBJ1-4	many	TRBV7-9	CASSLEDEKLFF	TGTGCCAGCAGCTTAGAGGATGAAAAACTGTTTTTT
NA	TRBJ2-3	NA	TRBV7-2	CASTLTTDTQYF	TGTGCCAGCACCTTAACAACAGATACGCAGTATTTT
TRBD1	TRBJ1-3	NA	TRBV12-3/TRBV12-4	CACSFSGTGGNTIYF	TGTGCCTGCAGTTTTTCCGGGACAGGGGGAAACACCATATATTTT
TRBD2	TRBJ2-1	many	TRBV5-5	CAGSAGLDYEQFF	TGTGCCGGCAGCGCGGGACTAGACTATGAGCAGTTCTTC